One and the same sample provided the 4 T cell receptor beta chains below, sequenced in a study of response to subunit inactivated influenza vaccine. One entry per CDR3 protein, called by TCRdb with MiXCR from the RT-PCR reads. Of 500,000 to 600,000 distinct CDR3 sequences listed, approximately 7.1% are singletons. The sample consisted of PBMCs from blood, taken about 24 months after vaccination. These receptors were collected from a man between 50 and 69 years old who received an inactivated influenza vaccine.

The chain joins TRBV7-2 to TRBJ2-7; D assignment may be TRBD1 or TRBD2 (5 bases each). Germline lookup yields CDR1 SGHTA and CDR2 FQGNSA. The CDR3 contains 15 residues. The germline V and J ends were trimmed by 3 bases and 2 bases, with 14 bases remaining between them. The CDR3 spells CASSLGAGTAYEQYF. The CDR3 DNA sequence: TGTGCCAGCAGCTTGGGAGCCGGGACCGCCTACGAGCAGTACTTC.

The chain links TRBV30 to TRBJ1-5; 10 bases line up with TRBD1. Unmatched junction bases numbered 12, after V lost 0 bases and J lost 7 bases. Germline V lookup: CDR1 GTSNPN, CDR2 SVGIG (reference sequence). The CDR3 covers 17 residues. This CDR3 reads CAWSVFRTGGMPQPQHF. The CDR3 DNA follows: TGTGCCTGGAGTGTTTTTAGGACAGGGGGTATGCCGCAGCCCCAGCATTTT.

This clonotype was detected a few times. The chain carries TRBV5-6 and TRBJ2-1, with unresolved D. Germline V gives CDR1 SGHDT, CDR2 YYEEEE. This CDR3 is 16 amino acids long. V was clipped by 0 bases and J by 4 bases, with 14 bases between them. As DNA, the CDR3 is TGTGCCAGCAGCTTGGCCATCCGAGATTCTTACAATGAGCAGTTCTTC. This encodes CASSLAIRDSYNEQFF.

This sequence joins TRBV18 and TRBJ2-2; D is possibly TRBD2 (5 bases). V was pared by 2 bases and J by 7 bases, with 8 bases between. The CDR3 is 13 amino acids. The V gene's germline CDR1 is KGHSH and CDR2 LQKENI. The CDR3 DNA follows: TGTGCCAGCTCACCAATCGGAGGCGGGGAGCTGTTTTTT. It codes for CASSPIGGGELFF. The variable domain in full, completed from reference TRBV18 and TRBJ2-2, reads NAGVMQNPRHLVRRRGQEARLRCSPMKGHSHVYWYRQLPEEGLKFMVYLQKENIIDESGMPKERFSAEFPKEGPSILRIQQVVRGDSAAYFCASSPIGGGELFFGEGSRLTVL.